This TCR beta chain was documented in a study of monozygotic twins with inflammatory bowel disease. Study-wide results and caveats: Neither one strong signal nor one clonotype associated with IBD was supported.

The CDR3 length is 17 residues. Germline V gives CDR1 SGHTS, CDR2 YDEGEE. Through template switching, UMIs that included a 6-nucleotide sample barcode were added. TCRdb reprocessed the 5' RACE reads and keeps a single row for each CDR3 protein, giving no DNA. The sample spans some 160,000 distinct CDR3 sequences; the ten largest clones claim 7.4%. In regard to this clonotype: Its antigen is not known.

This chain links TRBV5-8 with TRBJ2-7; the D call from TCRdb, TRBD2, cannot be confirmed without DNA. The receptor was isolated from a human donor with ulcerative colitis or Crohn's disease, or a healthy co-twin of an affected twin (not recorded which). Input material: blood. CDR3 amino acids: CASSLPTGLARSYEQYF.